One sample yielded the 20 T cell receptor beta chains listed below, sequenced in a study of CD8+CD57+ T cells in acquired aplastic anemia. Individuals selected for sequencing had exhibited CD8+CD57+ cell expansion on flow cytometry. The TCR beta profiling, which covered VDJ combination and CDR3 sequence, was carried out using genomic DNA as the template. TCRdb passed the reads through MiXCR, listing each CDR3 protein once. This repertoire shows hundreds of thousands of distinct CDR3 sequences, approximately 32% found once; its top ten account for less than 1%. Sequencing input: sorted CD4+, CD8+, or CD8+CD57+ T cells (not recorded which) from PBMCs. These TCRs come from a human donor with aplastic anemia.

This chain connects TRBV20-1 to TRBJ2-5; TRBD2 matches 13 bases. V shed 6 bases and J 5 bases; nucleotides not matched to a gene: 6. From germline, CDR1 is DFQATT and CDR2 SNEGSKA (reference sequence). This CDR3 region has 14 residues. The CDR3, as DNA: TGCAGTGCCCGACCGACTAGCGGGGGGGAGACCCAGTACTTC. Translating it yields CSARPTSGGETQYF.

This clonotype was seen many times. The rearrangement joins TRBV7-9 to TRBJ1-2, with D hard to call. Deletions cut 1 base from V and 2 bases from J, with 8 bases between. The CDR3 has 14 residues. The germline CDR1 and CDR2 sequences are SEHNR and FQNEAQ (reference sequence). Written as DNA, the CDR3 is TGTGCCAGCAGCTTAGAGGGTAGGAACTATGGCTACACCTTC. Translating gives CASSLEGRNYGYTF.

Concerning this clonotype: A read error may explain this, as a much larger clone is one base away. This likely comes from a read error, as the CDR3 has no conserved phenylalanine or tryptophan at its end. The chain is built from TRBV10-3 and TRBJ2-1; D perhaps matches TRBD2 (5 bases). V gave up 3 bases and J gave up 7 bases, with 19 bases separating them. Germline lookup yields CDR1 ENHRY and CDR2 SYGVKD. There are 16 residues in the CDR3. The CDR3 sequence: CAISDSAGDLGNEQFL. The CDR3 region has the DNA TGTGCCATCAGTGACTCCGCGGGCGATCTTGGGAATGAGCAGTTCCTC.

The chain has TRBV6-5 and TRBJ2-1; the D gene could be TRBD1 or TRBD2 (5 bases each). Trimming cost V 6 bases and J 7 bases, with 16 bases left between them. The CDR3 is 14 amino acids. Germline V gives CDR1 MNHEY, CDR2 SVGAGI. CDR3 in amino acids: CASSYGAVVNEQFF. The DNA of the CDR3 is TGTGCCAGCAGCTACGGGGCGGTGGTGAATGAGCAGTTCTTC.

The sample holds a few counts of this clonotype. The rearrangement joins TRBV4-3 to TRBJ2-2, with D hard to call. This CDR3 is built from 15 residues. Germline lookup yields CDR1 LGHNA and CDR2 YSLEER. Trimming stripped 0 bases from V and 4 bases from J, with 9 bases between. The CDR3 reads CASSQDSQFTGELFF. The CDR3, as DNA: TGCGCCAGCAGCCAAGACTCACAGTTCACCGGGGAGCTGTTTTTT.

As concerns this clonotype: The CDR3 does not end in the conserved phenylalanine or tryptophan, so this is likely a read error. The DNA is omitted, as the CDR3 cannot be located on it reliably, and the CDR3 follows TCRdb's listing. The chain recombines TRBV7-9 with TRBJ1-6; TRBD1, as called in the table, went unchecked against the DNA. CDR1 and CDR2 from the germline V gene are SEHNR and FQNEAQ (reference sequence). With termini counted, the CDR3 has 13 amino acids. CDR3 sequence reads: CASSSLPQGRLFL.

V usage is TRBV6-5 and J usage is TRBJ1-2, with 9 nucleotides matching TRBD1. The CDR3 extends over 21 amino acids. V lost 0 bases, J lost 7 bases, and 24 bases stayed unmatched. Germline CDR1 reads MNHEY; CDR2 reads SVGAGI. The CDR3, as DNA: TGTGCCAGCAGTTACTCGCTTGGGACAGGGTTTGCCGGTGATCGCTTTCCTGGCTACACCTTC. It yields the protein CASSYSLGTGFAGDRFPGYTF.

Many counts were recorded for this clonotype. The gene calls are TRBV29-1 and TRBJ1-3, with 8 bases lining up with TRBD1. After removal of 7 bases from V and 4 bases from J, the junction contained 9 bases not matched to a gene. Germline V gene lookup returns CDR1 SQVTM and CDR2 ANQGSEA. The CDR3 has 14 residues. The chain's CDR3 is CSAEKTGAGNTIYF. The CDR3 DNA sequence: TGCAGCGCAGAAAAGACAGGGGCCGGAAACACCATATATTTT.

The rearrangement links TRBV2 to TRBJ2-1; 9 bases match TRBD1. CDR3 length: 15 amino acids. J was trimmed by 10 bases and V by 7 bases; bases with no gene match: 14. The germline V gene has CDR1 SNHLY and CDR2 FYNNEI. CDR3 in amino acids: CASKGRGQGLYEQFF. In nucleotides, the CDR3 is TGTGCCAGCAAAGGACGTGGACAGGGGCTCTACGAGCAGTTCTTC.

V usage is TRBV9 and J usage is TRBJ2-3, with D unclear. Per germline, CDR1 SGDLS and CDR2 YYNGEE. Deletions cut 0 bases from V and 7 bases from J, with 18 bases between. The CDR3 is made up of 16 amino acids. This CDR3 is CASSVDSGRVENTQYF. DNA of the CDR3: TGTGCCAGCAGCGTAGATTCAGGACGAGTGGAAAATACGCAGTATTTT.

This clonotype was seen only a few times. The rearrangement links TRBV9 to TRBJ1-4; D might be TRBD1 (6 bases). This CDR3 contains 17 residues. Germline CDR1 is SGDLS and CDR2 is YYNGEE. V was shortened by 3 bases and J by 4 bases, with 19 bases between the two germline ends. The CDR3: CASSAYPTGRGNEKLFF. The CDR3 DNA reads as TGTGCCAGCAGCGCATACCCTACAGGGAGGGGTAATGAAAAACTGTTTTTT.

CDR3 sequence (DNA): TGTGCCAGCAGGGACCCTAGTTGGCGGTACTTC. Translating gives CASRDPSWRYF. The V and J genes are TRBV6-1 and TRBJ2-7; D call uncertain. Trimming removed 6 bases at V and 12 bases at J, with 15 bases between. Germline values: CDR1 MNHNS, CDR2 SASEGT. This CDR3 comprises 11 residues.

The chain's CDR3 is CASSSTRLAVSDTQYF. DNA for the CDR3: TGTGCCAGCAGTTCAACCCGACTAGCGGTATCAGATACGCAGTATTTT. The chain joins TRBV12-3 or TRBV12-4 to TRBJ2-3, with 9 bases matching TRBD2. Unmatched junction bases numbered 9, after V lost 4 bases and J lost 4 bases. The CDR3 is made up of 16 amino acids.

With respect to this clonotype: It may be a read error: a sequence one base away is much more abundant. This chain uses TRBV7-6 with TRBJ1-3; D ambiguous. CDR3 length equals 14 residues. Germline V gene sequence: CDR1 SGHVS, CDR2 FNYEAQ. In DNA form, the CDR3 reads TGTGCCAGCAGCCCACGGGAGCCCGGAAACACCATGTATTTT. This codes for CASSPREPGNTMYF.

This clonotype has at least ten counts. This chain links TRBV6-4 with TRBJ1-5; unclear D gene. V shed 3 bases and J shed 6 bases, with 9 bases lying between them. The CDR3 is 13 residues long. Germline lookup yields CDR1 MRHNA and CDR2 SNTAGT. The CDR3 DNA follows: TGTGCCAGCAGTGAAGTTTCTGGTCAGCCCCAGCATTTT. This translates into CASSEVSGQPQHF.

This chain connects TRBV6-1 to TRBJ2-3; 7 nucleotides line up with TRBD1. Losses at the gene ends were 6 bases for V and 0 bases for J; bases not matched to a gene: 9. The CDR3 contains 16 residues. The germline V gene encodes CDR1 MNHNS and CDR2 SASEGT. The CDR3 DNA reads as TGTGCCAGCAGCGAGGGGGCAGGTCCTAGCACAGATACGCAGTATTTT. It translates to CASSEGAGPSTDTQYF.

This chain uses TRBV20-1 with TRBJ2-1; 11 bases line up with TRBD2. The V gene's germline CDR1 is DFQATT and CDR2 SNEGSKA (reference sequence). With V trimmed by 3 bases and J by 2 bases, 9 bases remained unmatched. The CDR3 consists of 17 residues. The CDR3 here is CSASNLAGGPAYNEQFF. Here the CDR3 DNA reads TGCAGTGCTAGTAATCTAGCGGGAGGACCGGCCTACAATGAGCAGTTCTTC.

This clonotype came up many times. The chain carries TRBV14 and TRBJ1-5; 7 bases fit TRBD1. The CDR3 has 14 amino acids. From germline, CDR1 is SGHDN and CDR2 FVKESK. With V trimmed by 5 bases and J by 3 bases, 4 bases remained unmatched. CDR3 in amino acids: CASSLGQYNQPQHF. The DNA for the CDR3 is TGTGCCAGCAGCTTGGGACAGTACAATCAGCCCCAGCATTTT.

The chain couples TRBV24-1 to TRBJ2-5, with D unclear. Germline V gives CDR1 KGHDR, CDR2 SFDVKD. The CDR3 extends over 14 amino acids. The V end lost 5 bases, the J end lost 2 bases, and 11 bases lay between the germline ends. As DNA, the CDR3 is TGTGCCACCAGTGCCCCGATCAGTCAAGAGACCCAGTACTTC. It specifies CATSAPISQETQYF.

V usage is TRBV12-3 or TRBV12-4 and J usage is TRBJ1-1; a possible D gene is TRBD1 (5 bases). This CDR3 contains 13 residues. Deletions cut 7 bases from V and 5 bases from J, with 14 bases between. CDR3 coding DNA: TGTGCCAGCAAACCGGGACCAGAGACTGAAGCTTTCTTT. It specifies CASKPGPETEAFF.